These T cell receptor beta chains were read from a single sample in a study of blood T cell repertoires in COVID-19. Profiled with immunoSEQ multiplex PCR; TCRdb holds only in-frame clones, not every one. The sample has about 270,000 clones; 80% to 90% are singletons. Source material: PBMCs or T cells enriched from blood (not recorded which). The receptor source for this set is a woman in her 30s with acute COVID-19. Each CDR3 is given with its conserved first and last residue. A D gene is named only where the DNA matches it firmly. Rows give clone size only sometimes, using once, few, many, or a class for an expanded clone.

j_call d_call clone_size v_call cdr3_nt cdr3_aa
TRBJ1-1 - - TRBV24-1 TGTGCCACCAGTGATCCCGGGGAGAGCACTGAAGCTTTCTTT CATSDPGESTEAFF
TRBJ2-1 - - TRBV6-1 TGTGCCAGCAGTGAAGCACGAGTCCCCTCCTACAATGAGCAGTTCTTC CASSEARVPSYNEQFF
TRBJ2-7 - - TRBV7-6 TGTGCCAGCAGCTTAGCGGGAGGCGGCGTCGTAACCTCCTACGAGCAGTACTTC CASSLAGGGVVTSYEQYF
TRBJ2-5 TRBD2 - TRBV27 TGTGCCAGCAGTTTCCACGGGAGGGGAGAGACCCAGTACTTC CASSFHGRGETQYF
TRBJ2-1 TRBD2 - TRBV24-1 TGTGCCACCAGGCCGGGACTAGCGGGAGGATCGGGTAGGAATGAGCAGTTCTTC CATRPGLAGGSGRNEQFF
TRBJ2-7 TRBD2 - TRBV7-9 TGTGCCAGCAGCTTAGCTCTAGCGGACTACTACGAGCAGTACTTC CASSLALADYYEQYF
TRBJ1-1 - - TRBV6-6 TGTGCCAGCAGTTACCTTCGGACAGCCATGAACACTGAAGCTTTCTTT CASSYLRTAMNTEAFF
TRBJ2-1 - - TRBV7-2 TGTGCCAGCAGCTTACAATATGGCGGATCTGGCGAGCAGTTCTTC CASSLQYGGSGEQFF
TRBJ2-1 TRBD2 - TRBV12-5 TGTGCTAGTGGTTTGGTATTCGGGAGGGCCTACAATGAGCAGTTCTTC CASGLVFGRAYNEQFF
TRBJ1-4 - - TRBV5-1 TGCGCCAGCAGCTTGGGACAGGTGAATGAAAAACTGTTTTTT CASSLGQVNEKLFF
TRBJ2-7 TRBD1 few TRBV7-9 TGTGCCAGCAGCCACAGGGACAGGGGGTCCTACGAGCAGTACTTC CASSHRDRGSYEQYF
TRBJ1-5 - once TRBV28 TGTGCCAGCAGTTTATACCCCCCGGGATCAGCCCCCCAGCATTTT CASSLYPPGSAPQHF
TRBJ1-5 - - TRBV12-3/TRBV12-4 TGTGCCAGCAGTTTCGGCGGGAATCAGCCCCAGCATTTT CASSFGGNQPQHF
TRBJ2-1 - - TRBV7-2 TGTGCCAGCCATGTCCCCTGGGCCGCCTCTAATGAGCAGTTCTTC CASHVPWAASNEQFF
TRBJ2-7 TRBD2 - TRBV27 TGTGCCAGCAGTTCACTAGCGGGAGTGTCCTACGAGCAGTACTTC CASSSLAGVSYEQYF
TRBJ2-1 TRBD1 - TRBV5-1 TGCGCCAGCAGCGTTCGAAGCGAGACAGGGTACAATGAGCAGTTCTTC CASSVRSETGYNEQFF
TRBJ1-1 - - TRBV19 TGTGCCAGTAGTATAATAGAGGGAGGATCGGACACTGAAGCTTTCTTT CASSIIEGGSDTEAFF
TRBJ2-2 TRBD2 - TRBV15 TGTGCCACCAGCAGAGTGGGTAGCGGGAGGGCCGTGGGGGAGCTGTTTTTT CATSRVGSGRAVGELFF
TRBJ2-1 - - TRBV27 TGTGCCAGCAGTTTATTCAAGTTTCCAGGGTACAATGAGCAGTTCTTC CASSLFKFPGYNEQFF
TRBJ2-7 - - TRBV27 TGTGCCAGCAGTCCTAGCCTAGTCCACGAGCAGTACTTC CASSPSLVHEQYF
TRBJ2-1 TRBD2 - TRBV4-1 TGCGCCAGCAGCCAAGAGGGACTAGCGGAGAGTTACAATGAGCAGTTCTTC CASSQEGLAESYNEQFF
TRBJ2-7 - - TRBV3-1/TRBV3-2 TGTGCCAGCAGCCAAGGGGCCGTGAGAACCTACGAGCAGTACTTC CASSQGAVRTYEQYF
TRBJ2-1 TRBD2 - TRBV5-1 TGCGCCAGCTCCCGACTAGCGGGGACCTACAATGAGCAGTTCTTC CASSRLAGTYNEQFF
TRBJ1-1 - - TRBV5-4 TGTGCCAGCAGCTTGGCCGACAGCCCTGAAGCTTTCTTT CASSLADSPEAFF
TRBJ2-1 TRBD2 - TRBV9 TGTGCCAGCAGCCTAACACCGGGACTAGCGCTCAATGAGCAGTTCTTC CASSLTPGLALNEQFF
TRBJ2-7 - - TRBV7-9 TGTGCCAGCAGCTTAAGTGGACTCACGAACACCTACGAGCAGTACTTC CASSLSGLTNTYEQYF
TRBJ2-1 TRBD1 - TRBV5-1 TGCGCCAGCAGCTTGGTTTCCGGGACAGGGGGCGCTGAGCAGTTCTTC CASSLVSGTGGAEQFF
TRBJ2-7 - - TRBV19 TGTGCCAGTAGTATGAGCAGGTACGAGCAGTACTTC CASSMSRYEQYF
TRBJ1-5 - - TRBV30 TGTGCCTGGAGTGAACAAGTGGGCAATCAGCCCCAGCATTTT CAWSEQVGNQPQHF
TRBJ2-3 TRBD2 - TRBV7-2 TGTGCCAGCAGCTACCGGACTAGCTTGGCAGATACGCAGTATTTT CASSYRTSLADTQYF
TRBJ2-3 TRBD2 - TRBV6-5 TGTGCCAGCAGTTACCGCGGACTAGAAACAGATACGCAGTATTTT CASSYRGLETDTQYF
TRBJ2-1 TRBD2 - TRBV19 TGTGCCAGTATAGCGGGAGGACCATCGTACAATGAGCAGTTCTTC CASIAGGPSYNEQFF
TRBJ1-1 - - TRBV27 - CATLRFGEPPEAFF
TRBJ2-2 - - TRBV28 TGTGCCAGCTTCGGCGGAGGGAACACCGGGGAGCTGTTTTTT CASFGGGNTGELFF
TRBJ1-1 TRBD1 - TRBV19 TGTGCCAGTAGTACCCGAGGACAGGGTAGCACTGAAGCTTTCTTT CASSTRGQGSTEAFF
TRBJ2-3 - - TRBV11-3 TGTGCCAGCAGCTTCGGACACGACACAGATACGCAGTATTTT CASSFGHDTDTQYF
TRBJ2-7 - - TRBV21-1 TGTGCCAGAGGGACTCCCGGGACTAGCGGGAGTCAGCACGAGCAGTACTTC CARGTPGTSGSQHEQYF
TRBJ2-2 - few TRBV7-9 TGTGCCAGCAGCTTGGGAGAGGCTAGCGGGGAGCTGTTTTTT CASSLGEASGELFF
TRBJ1-5 - - TRBV4-2 TGTGCCAGCAGCCTGACAGCCGCCGTGGATCAGCCCCAGCATTTT CASSLTAAVDQPQHF
TRBJ2-7 - - TRBV19 TGTGCCAGTAGTATATCGTTTGGTGGAGGCTTATACGAGCAGTACTTC CASSISFGGGLYEQYF
TRBJ1-1 - once TRBV7-2 TGTGCCAGCAGCTGGGCGGGCGGGAACACTGAAGCTTTCTTT CASSWAGGNTEAFF
TRBJ2-2 - - TRBV5-1 TGCGCCAGCAGCTTGACGGTCGCGGGACCCACGGGCGGGGAGCTGTTTTTT CASSLTVAGPTGGELFF
TRBJ1-4 - - TRBV7-9 TGTGCCAGCAGCCCGGGGGTTAATAATGAAAAACTGTTTTTT CASSPGVNNEKLFF
TRBJ1-4 TRBD1 - TRBV5-1 TGCGCCAGCAGGACCGGGACAGGAGCTGAAAAACTGTTTTTT CASRTGTGAEKLFF
TRBJ1-1 TRBD1 - TRBV9 TGTGCCAGCAGCGTAGGCACAGGGGGGCCCCTGAACACTGAAGCTTTCTTT CASSVGTGGPLNTEAFF
TRBJ2-7 TRBD2 - TRBV5-4 TGTGCCAGCAGCTCGGGACTAGCGGAAGCCTACGAGCAGTACTTC CASSSGLAEAYEQYF
TRBJ1-1 - - TRBV15 TGTGCCACCAGACTACCGGAGGGATTGAACACTGAAGCTTTCTTT CATRLPEGLNTEAFF
TRBJ2-1 TRBD1 - TRBV6-6 TGTGCCAGCAGTTATGCTAAGACAGGGGCGGAAGATGAGCAGTTCTTC CASSYAKTGAEDEQFF